Below, one T cell receptor (beta chain) is given with its context. Other DNA sequences in this sample translate to the same CDR3. Measured with immunoSEQ multiplex PCR; TCRdb has only the in-frame clones, and not every one. The repertoire holds 90,000 to 150,000 clones, with approximately 83% as singletons. The V end was cut by 3 bases, the J end by 1 base, with 3 bases between. CDR1 is KGHSH and CDR2 is LQKENI in the germline V gene. This CDR3 has 13 amino acids. This entry belongs to a study of blood T cell repertoires in COVID-19. About the research overall: The origin of the acute and convalescent COVID-19 samples was the United States, Italy and Spain.

The sequence derives from a man at least 80 years old with acute or convalescent COVID-19. The gene calls are TRBV18 and TRBJ1-4; D remains unclear. The sequenced sample was peripheral blood. This CDR3 is CASSPGTNEKLFF. The DNA for the CDR3 is TGTGCCAGCTCACCCGGAACTAATGAAAAACTGTTTTTT.